This T cell receptor beta chain is from a study of blood T cell repertoires in COVID-19. Authors' methods: Reference gene primer amplification gave estimated nucleated cell counts. Some clones are missing from TCRdb's copy, which holds only in-frame ones; the method was immunoSEQ multiplex PCR. D and trimming were read from the DNA, whereas the V and J calls and clone size are those reported in that table. The repertoire holds roughly 330,000 clones, with 85% to 90% as singletons. CDR1 and CDR2 (germline): KGHSH, LQKENI. V dropped 1 base and J dropped 2 bases, with 15 bases sitting between them. The CDR3 consists of 16 residues. This clone has only one observation.

This receptor was identified in a woman between 50 and 59 years old with active or convalescent COVID-19. Input material: peripheral blood. This chain connects TRBV18 to TRBJ2-7; weak D call: TRBD1 (6 bases). CDR3 sequence (DNA): TGTGCCAGCTCACCACAGGACAGTTCTTCCACCTACGAGCAGTACTTC. Amino acids: CASSPQDSSSTYEQYF.